These 24 T cell receptor beta chains were sequenced from one sample in a study of blood T cells in healthy people across ages. A second PCR of roughly 7 to 11 cycles used a sample-barcoded 5' primer and a J-beta primer mix. One entry per CDR3 protein, called by TCRdb with MiXCR from the 5' RACE reads. The data contain hundreds of thousands of distinct CDR3 sequences, roughly 60% of them singletons. Specimen: blood. Source of these receptors: a young man in good health.

The chain links TRBV6-2 or TRBV6-3 to TRBJ2-3, with TRBD2 identical over 9 bases. The germline CDR1 and CDR2 sequences are MNHEY and SVGEGT. There are 17 residues in the CDR3. V gave up 4 bases and J gave up 2 bases; unmatched junction bases: 10. The CDR3 coding sequence is TGTGCCAGCAGTTGGACCAGCGGGGGGTACACCACAGATACGCAGTATTTT. As protein: CASSWTSGGYTTDTQYF.

This clonotype was observed a few times. V usage is TRBV2 and J usage is TRBJ1-2; D uncertain. The germline gives CDR1 SNHLY, CDR2 FYNNEI. V dropped 4 bases and J dropped 4 bases, with 10 bases sitting between them. The CDR3 runs to 13 residues. In DNA, the CDR3 is TGTGCCAGCAGTGTCCGGGAAGGCTATGGCTACACCTTC. Its protein is CASSVREGYGYTF.

V and J are TRBV7-3 and TRBJ2-2, with no clear D. V lost 2 bases and J 0 bases, leaving 10 bases between the germline ends. This CDR3 contains 16 residues. Germline V gene lookup returns CDR1 SGHTA and CDR2 FQGTGA. CDR3 protein: CASSLAAPANTGELFF. CDR3 DNA sequence: TGTGCCAGCAGCTTAGCAGCGCCGGCGAACACCGGGGAGCTGTTTTTT. The entire variable domain, with the rest obtained from reference TRBV7-3 and TRBJ2-2, is as follows: GAGVSQTPSNKVTEKGKYVELRCDPISGHTALYWYRQSLGQGPEFLIYFQGTGAADDSGLPNDRFFAVRPEGSVSTLKIQRTERGDSAVYLCASSLAAPANTGELFFGEGSRLTVL.

This clonotype has only one observation. The chain combines TRBV20-1 with TRBJ2-5; D perhaps matches TRBD2 (6 bases). Germline loops: CDR1 DFQATT, CDR2 SNEGSKA (reference sequence). Trimming stripped 6 bases from V and 1 base from J, with 15 bases between. This CDR3 has 14 residues. DNA of the CDR3: TGCAGTGCCACTAACGCGGGGATCCAAGAGACCCAGTACTTC. Its translation is CSATNAGIQETQYF.

The rearrangement uses TRBV24-1 and TRBJ2-1; 7 nucleotides line up with TRBD1. CDR3 length equals 13 residues. The V segment lost 10 bases and the J segment 2 bases; nucleotides outside the gene matches: 4. Germline V gene sequence: CDR1 KGHDR, CDR2 SFDVKD. Written as DNA, the CDR3 is TGTGCCACTCAAACAGGGGCCTACAATGAGCAGTTCTTC. It translates to CATQTGAYNEQFF.

This clonotype appeared once. The chain carries TRBV20-1 and TRBJ1-2, with D possibly being TRBD1 (6 bases). V was trimmed by 4 bases and J by 0 bases, leaving 15 bases between them. The CDR3 consists of 15 residues. The V gene's germline CDR1 is DFQATT and CDR2 SNEGSKA (reference sequence). CDR3 sequence (DNA): TGCAGTGCTATGGACAGTGCTGCAGCTAACTATGGCTACACCTTC. Its protein product is CSAMDSAAANYGYTF.

The chain joins TRBV11-2 to TRBJ2-7; TRBD2 is a possible D gene (5 bases). CDR3 length: 11 amino acids. CDR1 is SGHAT, CDR2 FQNNGV, per germline. V was trimmed by 5 bases and J by 9 bases, leaving 11 bases between them. The CDR3 DNA reads TGTGCCAGCAGCGCTGTTGGAGGGCAGTACTTC. This gives the protein CASSAVGGQYF. Filled out from reference TRBV11-2 and TRBJ2-7, the complete variable domain reads EAGVAQSPRYKIIEKRQSVAFWCNPISGHATLYWYQQILGQGPKLLIQFQNNGVVDDSQLPKDRFSAERLKGVDSTLKIQPAKLEDSAVYLCASSAVGGQYFGPGTRLTVT.

The chain has TRBV2 and TRBJ1-1; TRBD1 matches 9 bases. This CDR3 has 16 residues. V lost 6 bases, J lost 0 bases, and 8 bases stayed unmatched. Germline lookup yields CDR1 SNHLY and CDR2 FYNNEI. The CDR3 DNA reads TGTGCCAGCAGCCCCCCGGGACAGGGTTTGAACACTGAAGCTTTCTTT. Translation: CASSPPGQGLNTEAFF.

This chain uses TRBV6-1 with TRBJ2-1; unclear D gene. Trimming took 2 bases from V and 6 from J, leaving 11 bases between them. The CDR3 is 14 residues long. The germline V gene encodes CDR1 MNHNS and CDR2 SASEGT. DNA of the CDR3: TGTGCCAGCAGTGAACTTGGCAGATTCAATGAGCAGTTCTTC. Its translation: CASSELGRFNEQFF.

The table lists this clonotype with a count of one. V gene TRBV5-1 combines with J gene TRBJ2-7; D tentatively reads TRBD1 or TRBD2 (5 bases each). CDR1 is SGHRS, CDR2 YFSETQ, per germline. This CDR3 spans 15 amino acids. The V gene lost 4 bases and the J gene lost 6 bases, with 20 bases spanning the gap. The CDR3 bases are TGCGCCAGCAGCGGCCTGGGGGTTAGCGCGGTCGAGCAGTACTTC. Its protein is CASSGLGVSAVEQYF.

The rearrangement joins TRBV4-2 to TRBJ1-2, with a tentative D call TRBD1 (5 bases). The CDR3 length is 13 residues. V dropped 2 bases and J dropped 10 bases, with 14 bases sitting between them. CDR1 LGHNA and CDR2 YNFKEQ come from the germline V gene. The chain's CDR3 is CASSQSEGQDYTF. CDR3 DNA: TGTGCCAGCAGCCAATCCGAGGGGCAGGACTACACCTTC.

CDR3 DNA sequence: TGTGCCAGCAGCTCCCCCTCGGGGGGCCTAATCAATGAGCAGTTCTTC. Residues: CASSSPSGGLINEQFF. The chain uses TRBV7-9 and TRBJ2-1; D possibly corresponds to TRBD2 (7 bases). Germline assignment: CDR1 SEHNR and CDR2 FQNEAQ (reference sequence). The CDR3 has 16 residues. Trimming removed 4 bases from V and 6 bases from J, with 19 bases in between.

This clonotype was seen a handful of times. The chain employs TRBV5-5 and TRBJ2-5; a weak D match, TRBD1 (7 bases). V gave up 4 bases and J gave up 5 bases, with 18 bases separating them. In germline, CDR1 is SGHKS, CDR2 YYEKEE (reference sequence). The CDR3 covers 15 residues. In nucleotides, the CDR3 is TGTGCCAGCAGCCCCCTGACAGGGAGGTTGGAGACCCAGTACTTC. Its translation is CASSPLTGRLETQYF.

The gene calls are TRBV6-2 or TRBV6-3 and TRBJ1-5, with TRBD1 matching 7 bases. Germline lookup yields CDR1 MNHEY and CDR2 SVGEGT. Trimming cost V 2 bases and J 7 bases; bases outside gene matches: 8. The CDR3 runs 15 residues. The CDR3 DNA reads TGTGCCAGCAGTTACGCGTCAGGGGGGATCCAGCCCCAGCATTTT. Its protein is CASSYASGGIQPQHF.

The V call is TRBV5-1, the J call TRBJ1-6; D uncertain. Germline CDR1 SGHRS, CDR2 YFSETQ. V dropped 0 bases and J dropped 5 bases, with 12 bases sitting between them. The CDR3 loop spans 16 amino acids. The CDR3 reads CASSLARSGHNSPLHF. CDR3 in DNA: TGCGCCAGCAGCTTGGCCCGGAGCGGACATAATTCACCCCTCCACTTT. The full variable domain, with the rest looked up from reference TRBV5-1 and TRBJ1-6, is KAGVTQTPRYLIKTRGQQVTLSCSPISGHRSVSWYQQTPGQGLQFLFEYFSETQRNKGNFPGRFSGRQFSNSRSEMNVSTLELGDSALYLCASSLARSGHNSPLHFGNGTRLTVT.

The chain couples TRBV27 to TRBJ1-2; tentative D call: TRBD1 (6 bases). V dropped 2 bases and J dropped 4 bases, with 11 bases sitting between them. This CDR3 is 14 amino acids long. CDR1 and CDR2 (germline): MNHEY, SMNVEV (reference sequence). This chain's CDR3 is CASSLAGTFYGYTF. The CDR3, as DNA: TGTGCCAGCAGTTTAGCGGGGACATTCTATGGCTACACCTTC.

This chain uses TRBV24-1 with TRBJ2-2; perhaps TRBD1 as D (6 bases). V lost 4 bases, J lost 0 bases, and 17 bases lay in between. The CDR3 spans 18 residues. CDR1 is KGHDR, CDR2 SFDVKD, per germline. CDR3 DNA sequence: TGTGCCACCAGTGACCCAACACGGACAGCCTCGAACACCGGGGAGCTGTTTTTT. Translated: CATSDPTRTASNTGELFF.

This clonotype was counted many times. V is TRBV11-1 and J is TRBJ2-1; D remains ambiguous. The CDR3 has 11 amino acids. Germline V CDR1 and CDR2: SGHAT, FQDESV (reference sequence). The ends were cut back, 2 bases at V and 6 bases at J, with 2 bases in the middle. For the CDR3, the DNA is TGTGCCAGCAGCTTAACCAATGAGCAGTTCTTC. Translation gives CASSLTNEQFF.

The CDR3 here is CSVTTGENYEQYF. CDR3 bases: TGCAGCGTCACGACAGGGGAGAACTACGAGCAGTACTTC. The chain combines TRBV29-1 with TRBJ2-7; the match to TRBD1 covers 8 bases. The length of the CDR3 is 13 residues. V lost 6 bases and J lost 3; bases outside the gene matches: 7. Looked up from germline, CDR1 is SQVTM and CDR2 is ANQGSEA.

This clonotype was seen only a few times. This chain connects TRBV7-2 to TRBJ2-7, with 9 bases fitting TRBD1. The germline gives CDR1 SGHTA, CDR2 FQGNSA. With 2 bases clipped from V and 5 bases from J, the junction kept 4 bases outside the gene matches. This CDR3 has 14 amino acids. DNA of the CDR3: TGTGCCAGCAGCTTAAGGACAGGGGAGGACGAGCAGTACTTC. Amino acid sequence: CASSLRTGEDEQYF.

V is TRBV24-1 and J is TRBJ2-1; 10 nucleotides align to TRBD2. Germline V gives CDR1 KGHDR, CDR2 SFDVKD. The CDR3 length is 15 residues. Trimming cost V 3 bases and J 6 bases; bases outside gene matches: 4. The CDR3 sequence is CATSDLAGVGNEQFF. DNA of the CDR3: TGTGCCACCAGTGATCTAGCGGGGGTTGGCAATGAGCAGTTCTTC.

The V and J genes are TRBV12-3 or TRBV12-4 and TRBJ1-6; D is perhaps TRBD1 (5 bases). This CDR3 has 17 residues. Trimming left V 2 bases short and J 9 bases short, with 20 bases between. The CDR3 nucleotides are TGTGCCAGCAGTTTAAGATTGACAGCCGAAATTGCTTCACCCCTCCACTTT. This gives the protein CASSLRLTAEIASPLHF.

The rearrangement uses TRBV5-1 and TRBJ1-2, with 12 positions matching TRBD1. The CDR3 has 16 amino acids. From germline, CDR1 is SGHRS and CDR2 YFSETQ. The V gene end was trimmed by 4 bases and the J gene end by 0 bases; junction bases not matched to a gene: 4. The chain's CDR3 is CASSHGTGGSNYGYTF. For the CDR3, the DNA is TGCGCCAGCAGCCACGGGACAGGGGGCTCTAACTATGGCTACACCTTC.

The chain employs TRBV15 and TRBJ1-2, with TRBD1 matching over 8 bases. The CDR3 sequence is 14 residues long. Germline CDR1 LNHNV, CDR2 YYDKDF (reference sequence). With 0 bases clipped from V and 8 bases from J, the junction kept 5 bases outside the gene matches. CDR3 sequence: CATSRDAGGDGYTF. The CDR3 DNA reads as TGTGCCACCAGCAGAGACGCAGGGGGCGACGGCTACACCTTC.